A single sample gave rise to the 20 T cell receptor beta chains below, sequenced in a study of OX40 agonist ivuxolimab in advanced cancers. The method was immunoSEQ multiplex PCR; TCRdb's version includes in-frame clones alone and lacks a portion of them. The sample includes approximately 87,000 clones, over 75% seen only once; the top ten take over 4%. The starting material was CD4+ or CD8+ T cells sorted from blood, obtained in a trial of the OX40 agonist ivuxolimab. The receptor set was obtained from an adult with an advanced solid tumor such as melanoma, head and neck, liver or kidney cancer.

This clone was seen only once. The V gene is TRBV25-1, the J gene TRBJ1-4; D unresolved. Germline lookup yields CDR1 MGHDK and CDR2 SYGVNS. V was trimmed by 3 bases and J by 0 bases, leaving 11 bases between them. The CDR3 consists of 16 residues. For the CDR3, the DNA is TGTGCCAGCAGTGACGAGGACCGCTCAACTAATGAAAAACTGTTTTTT. Protein sequence: CASSDEDRSTNEKLFF.

J is TRBJ1-4 and V is TRBV2, with D unresolved. V was trimmed by 7 bases and J by 0 bases, leaving 9 bases between them. CDR1 SNHLY and CDR2 FYNNEI come from the germline V gene. The CDR3 has 14 amino acids. The CDR3 loop reads CASMTVPTNEKLFF. In DNA, the CDR3 is TGTGCCAGCATGACTGTCCCAACTAATGAAAAACTGTTTTTT.

The chain joins TRBV5-6 to TRBJ2-2, with a possible D match to TRBD2 (6 bases). Per germline, CDR1 SGHDT and CDR2 YYEEEE. Trimming cost V 2 bases and J 7 bases, with 18 bases left between them. The CDR3 extends over 16 amino acids. CDR3 loop: CASSLTRRADFGELFF. The CDR3 region has the DNA TGTGCCAGCAGCTTAACTAGGAGGGCCGATTTCGGGGAGCTGTTTTTT.

The CDR3 spells CASSGVGGDSSYEQYF. The CDR3 coding sequence is TGTGCCAGCAGTGGCGTTGGGGGCGATAGCTCCTACGAGCAGTACTTC. The chain carries TRBV6-1 and TRBJ2-7; tentatively, D is TRBD1 (6 bases). The CDR3 runs 16 residues. V was shortened by 4 bases and J by 0 bases, with 16 bases between the two germline ends. In germline, CDR1 is MNHNS, CDR2 SASEGT.

The genes are TRBV7-8 and TRBJ1-1; the match to TRBD1 covers 8 bases. Germline loops: CDR1 SGHVS, CDR2 FQNEAQ. The CDR3 runs to 15 residues. Unmatched junction bases numbered 5, after V lost 1 base and J lost 4 bases. Written as DNA, the CDR3 is TGTGCCAGCAGCTTAGTAGGGACAGGACTCACTGAAGCTTTCTTT. It specifies CASSLVGTGLTEAFF.

This sequence joins TRBV19 and TRBJ2-1, with D uncertain. Trimming left V 5 bases short and J 0 bases short, with 5 bases between. The CDR3 loop spans 13 amino acids. Germline V gene data show CDR1 as LNHDA and CDR2 as SQIVND (reference sequence). Here the CDR3 DNA reads TGTGCCAGTAGTTTCGGCTCCTACAATGAGCAGTTCTTC. Amino acid sequence: CASSFGSYNEQFF.

The chain carries TRBV28 and TRBJ2-1; 14 positions agree with TRBD2. The CDR3 sequence is 16 residues long. J gave up 9 bases and V 5 bases, and 9 bases lay outside the gene matches. The germline V gene encodes CDR1 MDHEN and CDR2 SYDVKM. The CDR3 loop reads CASSRGGTSGSGEQFF. CDR3 sequence (DNA): TGTGCCAGCAGTCGAGGGGGGACTAGCGGGAGTGGTGAGCAGTTCTTC.

The chain carries TRBV9 and TRBJ2-1, with D hard to call. The CDR3 spans 15 residues. Trimming cost V 0 bases and J 2 bases, with 9 bases left between them. In germline, CDR1 is SGDLS, CDR2 YYNGEE. CDR3 sequence (DNA): TGTGCCAGCAGCGTAGGAATTGAGACCTACAATGAGCAGTTCTTC. This encodes CASSVGIETYNEQFF.

This clone occurred a few times. Other nucleotide sequences in the sample specify the same CDR3. The gene calls are TRBV9 and TRBJ1-5; D is uncertain. Trimming cost V 1 base and J 1 base, with 9 bases left between them. The CDR3 totals 15 residues. Germline loops: CDR1 SGDLS, CDR2 YYNGEE. The CDR3 is CASSVSSGSNQPQHF. The CDR3 nucleotides read TGTGCCAGCAGCGTATCCAGCGGGAGCAATCAGCCCCAGCATTTT.

By its share, this clone is medium-sized. The gene calls are TRBV12-5 and TRBJ1-1; D may be TRBD1 (6 bases). The germline gives CDR1 LGHNT, CDR2 FRNRAP. V gave up 0 bases and J gave up 6 bases, with 11 bases separating them. The CDR3 is 14 amino acids. The DNA of the CDR3 is TGTGCTAGTGGTTTGGTACAGGGATGGTCTGAAGCTTTCTTT. It encodes CASGLVQGWSEAFF.

J is TRBJ2-3 and V is TRBV19, with 7 bases identical to TRBD2. V dropped 10 bases and J dropped 0; count of bases not matched to a gene: 13. CDR1 and CDR2 from the germline V gene are LNHDA and SQIVND (reference sequence). The CDR3 is 16 amino acids. This CDR3 is CATTRGGSFSTDTQYF. CDR3 nucleotides: TGTGCCACCACCCGGGGCGGGAGCTTTAGCACAGATACGCAGTATTTT.

V usage is TRBV7-9 and J usage is TRBJ1-1; unclear D gene. Germline V gene sequence: CDR1 SEHNR, CDR2 FQNEAQ (reference sequence). V lost 5 bases to trimming and J lost 4 bases, with 11 bases between them. This CDR3 spans 13 amino acids. The CDR3 DNA reads as TGTGCCAGCAGCCCTGCCCGTACCACTGAAGCTTTCTTT. Translated, it gives CASSPARTTEAFF.

The rearrangement joins TRBV28 to TRBJ2-1; either TRBD1 or TRBD2 may fit D (5 bases each). V lost 3 bases and J lost 12, with 12 bases in between. The CDR3 loop spans 12 amino acids. CDR1 and CDR2 from the germline V gene are MDHEN and SYDVKM. As DNA, the CDR3 is TGTGCCAGCAGTTTCCCCATGAGGGGGCAGTTCTTC. It translates to CASSFPMRGQFF.

The chain couples TRBV6-1 to TRBJ1-5; D is perhaps TRBD1 (6 bases). The length of the CDR3 is 13 residues. CDR1 and CDR2 (germline): MNHNS, SASEGT. The V gene lost 2 bases and the J gene lost 7 bases, with 9 bases spanning the gap. CDR3 nucleotides: TGTGCCAGCAGTGAACACAGGGCCCAGCCCCAGCATTTT. Translation: CASSEHRAQPQHF.

The genes are TRBV5-1 and TRBJ1-2, with D uncertain. CDR1 SGHRS and CDR2 YFSETQ come from the germline V gene. The CDR3 loop spans 14 amino acids. Trimming stripped 0 bases from V and 8 bases from J, with 14 bases between. The CDR3 DNA reads TGCGCCAGCAGCTTGGGGGCCTCCTTGGAGGGCTACACCTTC. Amino acid sequence: CASSLGASLEGYTF.

This rearrangement joins TRBV6-1 to TRBJ2-5; 7 nucleotides align to TRBD1. Germline values: CDR1 MNHNS, CDR2 SASEGT. CDR3 length: 15 amino acids. Trimming took 1 base from V and 4 from J; bases not matched to a gene: 6. The DNA of the CDR3 is TGTGCCAGCAGTGAAGAGGGACAGCTACGAGAGACCCAGTACTTC. It yields the protein CASSEEGQLRETQYF.

This chain joins TRBV5-1 and TRBJ1-1; D is uncertain. The CDR3 totals 14 residues. Germline V gene data show CDR1 as SGHRS and CDR2 as YFSETQ. The V end was cut by 5 bases, the J end by 0 bases, with 11 bases between. CDR3 loop: CASRETAMNTEAFF. CDR3 in DNA: TGCGCCAGCAGGGAGACGGCCATGAACACTGAAGCTTTCTTT.

For this clone: In the same sample, other DNA sequences code for this CDR3. This chain links TRBV6-5 with TRBJ2-3, with 12 bases aligning to TRBD2. The CDR3 has 15 amino acids. Unmatched junction bases numbered 2, after V lost 6 bases and J lost 1 base. The germline V gene encodes CDR1 MNHEY and CDR2 SVGAGI. The CDR3 region has the DNA TGTGCCAGCAGCCTAGCGGGAGGGGGCACAGATACGCAGTATTTT. Translating it yields CASSLAGGGTDTQYF.

The rearrangement uses TRBV6-1 and TRBJ1-1, with a tentative D call TRBD1 (5 bases). The CDR3 extends over 14 amino acids. Trimming removed 5 bases from V and 0 bases from J, with 10 bases in between. Germline CDR1 reads MNHNS; CDR2 reads SASEGT. The CDR3 bases are TGTGCCAGCAGTTGGGACGGATTGAACACTGAAGCTTTCTTT. Translating gives CASSWDGLNTEAFF.

The genes are TRBV9 and TRBJ2-1, with D perhaps TRBD1 (6 bases). CDR3 length: 15 residues. Germline V gene lookup returns CDR1 SGDLS and CDR2 YYNGEE. V lost 1 base and J 3 bases, leaving 11 bases between the germline ends. The DNA for the CDR3 is TGTGCCAGCAGCGTATCGGGACACATCTACAATGAGCAGTTCTTC. Amino acid sequence: CASSVSGHIYNEQFF.